This T cell receptor (beta chain) was captured in a study of control samples from healthy donors and cancer patients. Here immunoSEQ multiplex PCR was the method, and the copy in TCRdb shows in-frame clones only, minus some. This table has about 69,000 clones, approximately 89% appearing once. This TCR derives from a man in his fifties or sixties with lung cancer. Sample: PBMCs.

The CDR3 DNA is TGTGCCAGCAGCTTAACCCTACAGGGATCCTATGGCTACACCTTC. This gives the protein CASSLTLQGSYGYTF. The gene calls are TRBV7-3 and TRBJ1-2, with D tentatively TRBD1 (6 bases). The ends were cut back, 0 bases at V and 4 bases at J, with 12 bases in the middle. The CDR3 sequence is 15 residues long. Germline V gene sequence: CDR1 SGHTA, CDR2 FQGTGA.